This TCR beta chain was sequenced for a study of cytomegalovirus exposure and HLA in healthy donors. With respect to this clone: The antigen is undetermined. The junction does not match germline at one end; this may be a read error.

Study outcomes and limitations: Being productive about 87% or about 30% of the time was typical of most TCR beta V segments in an earlier analysis.

Germline-derived CDR1 and CDR2 are ENHRY and SYGVKD. This CDR3 has 11 amino acids. The study ran its PCR with 60 Vbeta and 13 Jbeta primers. The protocol was immunoSEQ multiplex PCR, while the TCRdb copy is restricted to in-frame clones and leaves out a portion. The repertoire holds 100,000 to 150,000 clones, 64% seen once, with about 2.6% in the top ten. This chain joins TRBV10-3 and TRBJ2-3, with D maybe TRBD2 (5 bases). The sequencing sample was made of PBMCs. The sequence derives from a woman in her forties in good health and CMV-seronegative. The CDR3 coding sequence is TGTGCCATCTCTAGCAAAGATACGCAGTATTTT. It specifies CAISSKDTQYF.